Below are 17 T cell receptor beta chains sequenced from a single sample in a study. MiXCR, applied by TCRdb to the RT-PCR reads, yields one record per CDR3 protein. The data hold approximately 720,000 distinct CDR3 sequences, with approximately 15% observed a single time. Sample: memory CD4+ T cells from blood. The origin of the receptors is a female donor in good health, serving as a healthy control.

The gene calls are TRBV30 and TRBJ2-5; D might be TRBD1 (7 bases). Between the trimmed V and J ends, which lost 1 base and 14 bases, there was a span of 14 bases. The CDR3 contains 11 residues. Germline V lookup: CDR1 GTSNPN, CDR2 SVGIG (reference sequence). DNA of the CDR3: TGTGCCTGGAGTGCCGCGGGACAGAAATACTTC. The encoded protein is CAWSAAGQKYF.

V gene TRBV4-3 combines with J gene TRBJ2-7, with 7 bases aligning to TRBD2. The CDR3 sequence is 18 residues long. J gave up 0 bases and V 2 bases, and 13 bases lay outside the gene matches. Germline V lookup: CDR1 LGHNA, CDR2 YSLEER. CDR3 in amino acids: CASSQYFLGGGSSYEQYF. The CDR3, as DNA: TGCGCCAGCAGCCAATATTTCCTTGGGGGAGGGAGCTCCTACGAGCAGTACTTC.

The rearrangement joins TRBV5-5 to TRBJ1-2; TRBD1 agrees at 8 bases. V trimming: 2 bases; J trimming: 5 bases; junction bases outside the gene matches: 11. This CDR3 is built from 16 residues. Germline V gene sequence: CDR1 SGHKS, CDR2 YYEKEE (reference sequence). The CDR3 sequence is CASSFLTGEGEYGYTF. Here the CDR3 DNA reads TGTGCCAGCAGCTTCCTGACAGGGGAGGGAGAGTATGGCTACACCTTC. Filled out from reference TRBV5-5 and TRBJ1-2, the complete variable domain reads DAGVTQSPTHLIKTRGQQVTLRCSPISGHKSVSWYQQVLGQGPQFIFQYYEKEERGRGNFPDRFSARQFPNYSSELNVNALLLGDSALYLCASSFLTGEGEYGYTFGSGTRLTVV.

The chain uses TRBV20-1 and TRBJ2-1, with D tentatively TRBD2 (5 bases). This CDR3 spans 11 amino acids. Germline CDR1 DFQATT, CDR2 SNEGSKA (reference sequence). Between the trimmed V and J ends, which lost 5 bases and 9 bases, there was a span of 11 bases. The CDR3 DNA reads as TGCAGTGCTGACTACCCCGGTGAGCAGTTCTTC. Translation gives CSADYPGEQFF.

The chain couples TRBV5-8 to TRBJ1-1; D is perhaps TRBD1 (5 bases). Trimming removed 2 bases from V and 1 base from J, with 12 bases in between. The CDR3 sequence is 15 residues long. Germline CDR1 reads SGHTS; CDR2 reads YDEGEE. The CDR3, as DNA: TGTGCCAGCAGCTTTCCCTCGGGGCGGAACACTGAAGCTTTCTTT. Its translation: CASSFPSGRNTEAFF.

The chain is built from TRBV20-1 and TRBJ1-1; D not resolved. V gave up 6 bases and J gave up 8 bases, with 13 bases separating them. CDR3 length: 11 residues. Per germline, CDR1 DFQATT and CDR2 SNEGSKA (reference sequence). CDR3 sequence: CSAPGPGEAFF. CDR3 DNA: TGCAGTGCCCCGGGCCCGGGGGAAGCTTTCTTT.

The chain couples TRBV5-1 to TRBJ1-1; D possibly corresponds to TRBD1 (6 bases). This CDR3 is 15 amino acids long. V was cut by 0 bases and J by 6 bases, with 15 bases left in between. CDR1 is SGHRS and CDR2 is YFSETQ in the germline V gene. The CDR3 DNA follows: TGCGCCAGCAGCTTGGGGCAGGGGAATATCCCTGAAGCTTTCTTT. This sequence encodes CASSLGQGNIPEAFF.

The V call is TRBV12-3 or TRBV12-4, the J call TRBJ2-3, with D unclear. The CDR3 spans 16 residues. V gave up 4 bases and J gave up 2 bases, with 16 bases separating them. The CDR3 reads CASSSTVRSPTDTQYF. The CDR3 region has the DNA TGTGCCAGCAGTTCTACGGTCCGGTCACCCACAGATACGCAGTATTTT.

V usage is TRBV5-8 and J usage is TRBJ2-2; D is ambiguous. V was cut by 1 base and J by 0 bases, with 10 bases left in between. The CDR3 loop spans 16 amino acids. Germline values: CDR1 SGHTS, CDR2 YDEGEE. The CDR3 sequence: CASSLSAGTNTGELFF. DNA for the CDR3: TGTGCCAGCAGCTTGTCGGCAGGCACGAACACCGGGGAGCTGTTTTTT.

This clonotype appeared a few times. The V gene is TRBV4-1, the J gene TRBJ2-2; 15 bases line up with TRBD2. Per the germline V gene, CDR1 is MGHRA and CDR2 is YSYEKL. J lost 1 base, V lost 1 base, and 1 base had no gene match. The CDR3 extends over 18 amino acids. Here the CDR3 reads CASSQAGLAGGNTGELFF. The CDR3 nucleotides read TGCGCCAGCAGCCAAGCGGGACTAGCGGGAGGGAACACCGGGGAGCTGTTTTTT.

V and J are TRBV5-1 and TRBJ1-1; no reliable D call. V lost 1 base, J lost 0 bases, and 10 bases lay in between. There are 15 residues in the CDR3. Germline loops: CDR1 SGHRS, CDR2 YFSETQ. The CDR3 region is CASSLTAGMNTEAFF. The CDR3 bases are TGCGCCAGCAGCTTGACGGCAGGCATGAACACTGAAGCTTTCTTT.

This clonotype was seen at least ten times. The rearrangement joins TRBV20-1 to TRBJ2-7; a weak D match, TRBD2 (6 bases). The CDR3 sequence is 13 residues long. CDR1 is DFQATT, CDR2 SNEGSKA, per germline (reference sequence). The V end lost 3 bases, the J end lost 0 bases, and 9 bases lay between the germline ends. Here the CDR3 DNA reads TGCAGTGCTAGCGACGGGGGCTCCTACGAGCAGTACTTC. Its protein is CSASDGGSYEQYF.

V and J are TRBV7-2 and TRBJ2-7; D possibly corresponds to TRBD2 (5 bases). Looked up from germline, CDR1 is SGHTA and CDR2 is FQGNSA. The CDR3 is made up of 14 amino acids. The V end was cut by 2 bases, the J end by 6 bases, with 14 bases between. The CDR3 sequence is CASSLLGNFGEQYF. DNA for the CDR3: TGTGCCAGCAGCTTACTCGGGAATTTTGGCGAGCAGTACTTC.

In the case of this clonotype: This clone may be a read error of a much larger clone one base away. Given the absence of the conserved phenylalanine or tryptophan at the CDR3 end, a read error is likely. The chain employs TRBV4-3 and TRBJ2-5; the D is unclear. V lost 0 bases and J lost 0, with 5 bases in between. The length of the CDR3 is 14 residues. Germline V gives CDR1 LGHNA, CDR2 YSLEER. CDR3 protein: CASSQDLYQETQYL. In DNA, the CDR3 is TGCGCCAGCAGCCAAGATTTGTACCAAGAGACCCAGTACTTA.

The chain has TRBV10-3 and TRBJ1-6, with 8 nucleotides matching TRBD1. J gave up 8 bases and V 9 bases, and 6 bases lay outside the gene matches. The germline gives CDR1 ENHRY, CDR2 SYGVKD. The CDR3 totals 13 residues. This chain's CDR3 is CAMSTGDDSPLHF. Written as DNA, the CDR3 is TGTGCCATGTCGACAGGGGATGATTCACCCCTCCACTTT.

V and J are TRBV5-1 and TRBJ2-2, with TRBD2 matching 7 bases. CDR3 length: 17 residues. Germline values: CDR1 SGHRS, CDR2 YFSETQ. J gave up 4 bases and V 0 bases, and 9 bases lay outside the gene matches. The CDR3 sequence is CASSLAPLAVGTGELFF. The CDR3 nucleotides read TGCGCCAGCAGCTTGGCCCCGCTAGCGGTTGGCACCGGGGAGCTGTTTTTT.

Many counts were recorded for this clonotype. The rearrangement links TRBV4-2 to TRBJ2-3; D not certain. CDR1 and CDR2 (germline): LGHNA, YNFKEQ. V dropped 6 bases and J dropped 8 bases, with 12 bases sitting between them. The CDR3 loop spans 12 amino acids. CDR3 region: CASRGRRGTQYF. CDR3 nucleotides: TGTGCCAGCAGGGGCCGTCGAGGTACGCAGTATTTT.